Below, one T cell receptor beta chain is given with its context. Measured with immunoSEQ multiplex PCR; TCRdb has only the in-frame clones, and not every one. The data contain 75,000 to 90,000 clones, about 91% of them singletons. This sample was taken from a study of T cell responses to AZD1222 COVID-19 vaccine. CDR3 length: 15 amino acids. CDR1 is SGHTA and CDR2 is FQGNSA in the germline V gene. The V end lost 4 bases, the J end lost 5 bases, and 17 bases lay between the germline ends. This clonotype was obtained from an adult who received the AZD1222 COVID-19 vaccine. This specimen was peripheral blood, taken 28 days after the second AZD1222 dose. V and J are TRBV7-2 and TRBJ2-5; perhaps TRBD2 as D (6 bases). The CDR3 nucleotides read TGTGCCAGCAGCTACGCGGCGGGGTGGGAGGAGACCCAGTACTTC. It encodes CASSYAAGWEETQYF. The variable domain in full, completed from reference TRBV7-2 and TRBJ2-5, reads GAGVSQSPSNKVTEKGKDVELRCDPISGHTALYWYRQSLGQGLEFLIYFQGNSAPDKSGLPSDRFSAERTGGSVSTLTIQRTQQEDSAVYLCASSYAAGWEETQYFGPGTRLLVL.